These 20 T cell receptor beta chains originate from one sample sequenced in a study of blood T cell repertoires in COVID-19. Produced via immunoSEQ multiplex PCR; TCRdb's table is partial and in-frame only. There are some 45,000 clones in the sample; about 80% occur only once, and roughly 10% lies in the top ten. The sequencing input was peripheral blood. Source of these receptors: a man aged 60-69 years with acute or convalescent COVID-19.

The table lists this clone with a few counts. V and J are TRBV4-1 and TRBJ2-5; 9 positions agree with TRBD2. The germline CDR1 and CDR2 sequences are MGHRA and YSYEKL. The CDR3 runs to 16 residues. Trimming at V came to 1 base and at J to 3 bases, leaving 6 bases not matched to a gene. The CDR3 reads CASSQAAGGPEETQYF. In DNA, the CDR3 is TGCGCCAGCAGCCAAGCGGCGGGGGGGCCAGAAGAGACCCAGTACTTC.

V usage is TRBV2 and J usage is TRBJ2-6; 9 bases are shared with TRBD1. V was pared by 5 bases and J by 4 bases, with 9 bases of the junction left unmatched. Germline V CDR1 and CDR2: SNHLY, FYNNEI. The CDR3 loop spans 17 amino acids. The CDR3 reads CASSTQQGAEGANVLTF. The CDR3 DNA reads TGTGCCAGCAGTACGCAACAGGGGGCAGAGGGGGCCAACGTCCTGACTTTC. The entire variable domain, with the rest obtained from reference TRBV2 and TRBJ2-6, is as follows: EPEVTQTPSHQVTQMGQEVILRCVPISNHLYFYWYRQILGQKVEFLVSFYNNEISEKSEIFDDQFSVERPDGSNFTLKIRSTKLEDSAMYFCASSTQQGAEGANVLTFGAGSRLTVL.

This clone came up once. This sequence joins TRBV24-1 and TRBJ1-2, with D possibly being TRBD1 (5 bases). V was trimmed by 2 bases and J by 4 bases, leaving 10 bases between them. Germline V gives CDR1 KGHDR, CDR2 SFDVKD. This CDR3 contains 14 residues. The CDR3 sequence is CATSDSVTAYGYTF. The CDR3 DNA reads as TGTGCCACCAGTGATTCAGTGACAGCCTATGGCTACACCTTC.

The chain employs TRBV19 and TRBJ2-7; D may be TRBD1 (5 bases). The V gene's germline CDR1 is LNHDA and CDR2 SQIVND (reference sequence). The CDR3 loop spans 14 amino acids. Trimming removed 2 bases from V and 2 bases from J, with 10 bases in between. CDR3 amino acids: CASSISGFTYEQYF. The CDR3 DNA follows: TGTGCCAGTAGTATATCAGGGTTCACCTACGAGCAGTACTTC.

V gene TRBV29-1 combines with J gene TRBJ2-7; 7 nucleotides agree with TRBD1. The CDR3 has 13 residues. V gave up 3 bases and J gave up 3 bases; unmatched junction bases: 5. The germline CDR1 and CDR2 sequences are SQVTM and ANQGSEA. The CDR3 is CSVDWTGGYEQYF. For the CDR3, the DNA is TGCAGCGTTGATTGGACAGGAGGCTACGAGCAGTACTTC.

Here the CDR3 reads CASSSQGSNQPQHF. CDR3 coding DNA: TGTGCCAGTAGTTCACAGGGTAGCAATCAGCCCCAGCATTTT. The chain has TRBV19 and TRBJ1-5, with D possibly being TRBD1 (6 bases). CDR3 length: 14 residues. Germline loops: CDR1 LNHDA, CDR2 SQIVND (reference sequence). The ends were cut back, 5 bases at V and 0 bases at J, with 8 bases in the middle.

This chain connects TRBV5-4 to TRBJ2-1; 9 nucleotides align to TRBD2. J was trimmed by 10 bases and V by 1 base; bases with no gene match: 9. The CDR3 consists of 15 residues. Germline lookup yields CDR1 SGHNT and CDR2 YYREEE (reference sequence). Here the CDR3 reads CASSLMQRGVGEQFF. The CDR3 DNA is TGTGCCAGCAGCTTGATGCAGCGGGGGGTAGGGGAGCAGTTCTTC.

The chain couples TRBV4-1 to TRBJ2-3; 10 bases line up with TRBD1. The CDR3 loop spans 14 amino acids. The germline CDR1 and CDR2 sequences are MGHRA and YSYEKL. V was pared by 4 bases and J by 7 bases, with 5 bases of the junction left unmatched. The CDR3 nucleotides read TGCGCCAGCAGCCCCGGGACAGGGGTGAATACGCAGTATTTT. It translates to CASSPGTGVNTQYF.

This chain uses TRBV5-1 with TRBJ2-1; D perhaps matches TRBD2 (5 bases). Trimming removed 2 bases from V and 6 bases from J, with 9 bases in between. The CDR3 extends over 13 amino acids. CDR1 and CDR2 from the germline V gene are SGHRS and YFSETQ. CDR3 nucleotides: TGCGCCAGCAGCTTAGAGGGTATCAATGAGCAGTTCTTC. It is translated as CASSLEGINEQFF.

V and J are TRBV12-5 and TRBJ1-1; 9 bases agree with TRBD1. Trimming at V came to 8 bases and at J to 0 bases, leaving 10 bases not matched to a gene. Looked up from germline, CDR1 is LGHNT and CDR2 is FRNRAP. This CDR3 contains 16 residues. CDR3 in amino acids: CASTGGEGYMNTEAFF. The CDR3 coding sequence is TGTGCTAGTACAGGGGGCGAAGGGTACATGAACACTGAAGCTTTCTTT.

V usage is TRBV11-2 and J usage is TRBJ2-1; TRBD2 aligns across 13 bases. Germline values: CDR1 SGHAT, CDR2 FQNNGV. The CDR3 spans 17 residues. J gave up 4 bases and V 1 base, and 4 bases lay outside the gene matches. CDR3 residues: CASSLGGTSGVYNEQFF. The CDR3 nucleotides are TGTGCCAGCAGCTTAGGAGGGACTAGCGGGGTTTACAATGAGCAGTTCTTC.

The chain couples TRBV19 to TRBJ2-1; 7 bases line up with TRBD1. The CDR3 totals 16 residues. The V gene end was trimmed by 6 bases and the J gene end by 9 bases; junction bases not matched to a gene: 17. Per the germline V gene, CDR1 is LNHDA and CDR2 is SQIVND (reference sequence). CDR3 nucleotides: TGTGCCAGTAGCCCCCGTCCGGGACAGACCCGAGGTGAGCAGTTCTTC. Translation gives CASSPRPGQTRGEQFF.

The chain joins TRBV13 to TRBJ1-4; 7 bases match TRBD1. The CDR3 is made up of 14 amino acids. Germline V CDR1 and CDR2: PRHDT, FYEKMQ (reference sequence). J was trimmed by 7 bases and V by 0 bases; bases with no gene match: 2. The CDR3 nucleotides read TGTGCCAGCAGCTTAGGGACAGGGTTTGAAAAACTGTTTTTT. It specifies CASSLGTGFEKLFF.

This clone was seen a handful of times. The chain is built from TRBV4-1 and TRBJ1-1; D unclear. The CDR3 covers 14 residues. Per the germline V gene, CDR1 is MGHRA and CDR2 is YSYEKL. The germline V and J ends were trimmed by 0 bases and 5 bases, with 10 bases remaining between them. CDR3 sequence: CASSQDPRWTEAFF. For the CDR3, the DNA is TGCGCCAGCAGCCAAGACCCTAGATGGACTGAAGCTTTCTTT.

The genes are TRBV28 and TRBJ2-7, with TRBD2 as a possible D gene (5 bases). Germline-derived CDR1 and CDR2 are MDHEN and SYDVKM. Trimming took 6 bases from V and 5 from J, leaving 20 bases between them. CDR3 size: 15 residues. The CDR3 bases are TGTGCCAGCAGCTCCCCCCTGGGGAGATCCGACGAGCAGTACTTC. Its protein is CASSSPLGRSDEQYF. Filled out from reference TRBV28 and TRBJ2-7, the complete variable domain reads DVKVTQSSRYLVKRTGEKVFLECVQDMDHENMFWYRQDPGLGLRLIYFSYDVKMKEKGDIPEGYSVSREKKERFSLILESASTNQTSMYLCASSSPLGRSDEQYFGPGTRLTVT.

J is TRBJ1-1 and V is TRBV5-1; D unresolved. The germline gives CDR1 SGHRS, CDR2 YFSETQ. V was cut by 1 base and J by 1 base, with 5 bases left in between. This CDR3 comprises 13 residues. CDR3 amino acids: CASSLSSNTEAFF. The CDR3 DNA sequence: TGCGCCAGCAGCTTGTCGTCGAACACTGAAGCTTTCTTT.

The chain is built from TRBV14 and TRBJ2-7; no reliable D call. Trimming left V 0 bases short and J 0 bases short, with 12 bases between. The CDR3 runs to 16 residues. From germline, CDR1 is SGHDN and CDR2 FVKESK. This CDR3 reads CASSQDDVTISYEQYF. The CDR3 DNA is TGTGCCAGCAGCCAAGATGATGTAACTATCTCCTACGAGCAGTACTTC. The variable domain in full, with the rest retrieved from reference TRBV14 and TRBJ2-7, is EAGVTQFPSHSVIEKGQTVTLRCDPISGHDNLYWYRRVMGKEIKFLLHFVKESKQDESGMPNNRFLAERTGGTYSTLKVQPAELEDSGVYFCASSQDDVTISYEQYFGPGTRLTVT.

The rearrangement uses TRBV9 and TRBJ1-1; D gene unclear. V gave up 0 bases and J gave up 0 bases, with 9 bases separating them. Germline lookup yields CDR1 SGDLS and CDR2 YYNGEE. CDR3 length: 15 amino acids. The CDR3 is CASSVGSSMNTEAFF. As DNA, the CDR3 is TGTGCCAGCAGCGTAGGGAGCAGCATGAACACTGAAGCTTTCTTT. Combining the CDR3 with reference TRBV9 and TRBJ1-1 gives the whole variable domain DSGVTQTPKHLITATGQRVTLRCSPRSGDLSVYWYQQSLDQGLQFLIQYYNGEERAKGNILERFSAQQFPDLHSELNLSSLELGDSALYFCASSVGSSMNTEAFFGQGTRLTVV.

This chain joins TRBV19 and TRBJ1-2, with 7 bases identical to TRBD1. The V gene's germline CDR1 is LNHDA and CDR2 SQIVND (reference sequence). The V and J ends lost 4 bases and 4 bases, in that order; junction bases with no gene match: 9. The CDR3 covers 15 residues. The CDR3 spells CASSKPGQRLYGYTF. As DNA, the CDR3 is TGTGCCAGTAGTAAGCCGGGACAGCGCCTCTATGGCTACACCTTC.

V and J are TRBV19 and TRBJ1-1; D uncertain. Looked up from germline, CDR1 is LNHDA and CDR2 is SQIVND (reference sequence). CDR3 length: 13 amino acids. Trimming took 5 bases from V and 5 from J, leaving 12 bases between them. The CDR3 protein is CASSSAGNTEAFF. The DNA of the CDR3 is TGTGCCAGTAGTTCAGCGGGTAATACTGAAGCTTTCTTT.